This T cell receptor (beta chain) stems from a study of blood T cell repertoires in COVID-19. Across the whole study: Sample material is recorded as cDNA or gDNA derived from T cells, B-cell-depleted T cells, or PBMCs.

Using immunoSEQ multiplex PCR, the repertoire was profiled, and TCRdb retains in-frame clones only, with some absent. The sample has some 360,000 clones, 80% to 90% seen once. CDR3 length: 13 residues. V shed 6 bases and J shed 4 bases, with 13 bases lying between them. The germline gives CDR1 SGHRS, CDR2 YFSETQ. This chain connects TRBV5-1 to TRBJ1-1; maybe TRBD1 (5 bases). Sequencing used peripheral blood. The TCR was taken from a woman in her fifties or sixties with COVID-19, enrolled during active disease. CDR3 residues: CASTQVGSTEAFF. The CDR3 DNA reads as TGCGCCAGCACACAGGTCGGGAGCACTGAAGCTTTCTTT.